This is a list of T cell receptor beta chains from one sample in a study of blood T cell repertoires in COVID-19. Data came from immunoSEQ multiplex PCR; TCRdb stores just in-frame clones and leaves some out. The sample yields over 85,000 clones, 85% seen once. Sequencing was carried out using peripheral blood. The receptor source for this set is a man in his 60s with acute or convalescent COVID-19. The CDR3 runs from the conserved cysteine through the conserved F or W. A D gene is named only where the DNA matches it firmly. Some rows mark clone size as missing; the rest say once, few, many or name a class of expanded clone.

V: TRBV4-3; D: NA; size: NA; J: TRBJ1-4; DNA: TGCGCCAGCAGCCAAGATCATGGGCGTCCTAATGAAAAACTGTTTTTT; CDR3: CASSQDHGRPNEKLFF
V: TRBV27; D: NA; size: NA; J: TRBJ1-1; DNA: TGTGCCAGCAGTGCGACAGGGAACACTGAAGCTTTCTTT; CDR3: CASSATGNTEAFF
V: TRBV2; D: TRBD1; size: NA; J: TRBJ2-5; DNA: TGTGCCAGCAATGTGGGCATAGGGGGCGCAGAGACCCAGTACTTC; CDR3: CASNVGIGGAETQYF
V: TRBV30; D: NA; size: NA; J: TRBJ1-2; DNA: TGTGCCTGGACCCCACAGGGTTTCGAAGGCTACACCTTC; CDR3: CAWTPQGFEGYTF
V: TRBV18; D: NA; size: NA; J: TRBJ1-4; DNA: TGTGCCAGCTCACCCGACAGGAATGAAAAACTGTTTTTT; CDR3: CASSPDRNEKLFF
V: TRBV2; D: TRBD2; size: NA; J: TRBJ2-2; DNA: TGTGCCAGCAGTCAAGGACTAGCGGGGGGAGGGACCGGGGAGCTGTTTTTT; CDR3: CASSQGLAGGGTGELFF
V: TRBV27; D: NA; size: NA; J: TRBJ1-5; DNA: TGTGCCAGCAGTAGCCAGGGGACCGCCAATCAGCCCCAGCATTTT; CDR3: CASSSQGTANQPQHF
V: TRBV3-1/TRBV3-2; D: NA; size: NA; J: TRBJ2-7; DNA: TGTGCCAGCAGCCAAGTGGACAGTTCCTACGAGCAGTACTTC; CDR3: CASSQVDSSYEQYF
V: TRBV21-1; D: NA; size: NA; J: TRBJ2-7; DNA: TGTGCCAGCAGCAAAGAAGGGGCGCAGGACCGTTCAGGCGAGCAGTACTTC; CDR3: CASSKEGAQDRSGEQYF
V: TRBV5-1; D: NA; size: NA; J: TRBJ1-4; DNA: TGCGCCAGCAGCTTGGTGTTGGACAGTCGGGCAACTAATGAAAAACTGTTTTTT; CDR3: CASSLVLDSRATNEKLFF
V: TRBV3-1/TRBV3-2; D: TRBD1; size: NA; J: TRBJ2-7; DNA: TGTGCCAGCAGGCCAATGGACAGGGTCGGGGAGCAGTACTTC; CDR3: CASRPMDRVGEQYF
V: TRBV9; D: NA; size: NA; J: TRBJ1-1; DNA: TGTGCCAGCAGCACAAGGGGGAGGGGAGCTGAAGCTTTCTTT; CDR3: CASSTRGRGAEAFF
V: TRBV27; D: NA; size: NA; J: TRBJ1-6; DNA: TGTGCCAGCAGTTTCCGGGGAAGTTCACCCCTCCACTTT; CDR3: CASSFRGSSPLHF
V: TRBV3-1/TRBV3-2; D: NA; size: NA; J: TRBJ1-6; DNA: TGTGCCAGCAGCCGAGGAGGGTTCAATTCACCCCTCCACTTT; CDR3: CASSRGGFNSPLHF
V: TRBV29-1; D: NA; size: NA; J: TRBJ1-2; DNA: NA; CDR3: CSVAANWGSGTGPTF
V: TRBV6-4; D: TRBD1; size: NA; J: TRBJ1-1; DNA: TGTGCCAGCAGCACGGGACAGCTGAACGCTGAAGCTTTCTTT; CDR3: CASSTGQLNAEAFF
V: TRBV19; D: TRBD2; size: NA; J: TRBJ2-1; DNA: TGTGCCAGTAGCGCCGGGACTAGCGGGAGAGATGAGCAGTTCTTC; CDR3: CASSAGTSGRDEQFF
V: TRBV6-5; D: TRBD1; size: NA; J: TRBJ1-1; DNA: TGTGCCAGCAGTTACTCGAAGGGGGCGCCCACTGAAGCTTTCTTT; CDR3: CASSYSKGAPTEAFF
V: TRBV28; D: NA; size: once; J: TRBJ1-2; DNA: TGTGCCAGCAGTTTAATTACCCTGGCAGGGCGTGGCTACACCTTC; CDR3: CASSLITLAGRGYTF
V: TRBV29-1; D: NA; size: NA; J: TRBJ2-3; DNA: TGCAGCGTTGAAGAGGACATATCCGATACGCAGTATTTT; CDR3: CSVEEDISDTQYF
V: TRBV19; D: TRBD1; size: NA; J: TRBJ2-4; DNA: TGTGCCAGTAAACCGGGACAGGGGAGGTCAAACATTCAGTACTTC; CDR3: CASKPGQGRSNIQYF
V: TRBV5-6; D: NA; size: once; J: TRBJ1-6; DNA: TGTGCCAGCAGCTGGGACACACAGACCATTTCACCCCTCCACTTT; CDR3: CASSWDTQTISPLHF
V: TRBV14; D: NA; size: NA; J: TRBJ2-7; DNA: TGTGCCAGCAGCCAAAGCACAGACCTCTACGAGCAGTACTTC; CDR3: CASSQSTDLYEQYF
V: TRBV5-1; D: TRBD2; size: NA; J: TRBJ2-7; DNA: TGCGCCAGCAGCTTGGAACCAGCGGGAGAAGTATCCTACGAGCAGTACTTC; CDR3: CASSLEPAGEVSYEQYF
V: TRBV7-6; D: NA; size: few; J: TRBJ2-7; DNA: TGTGCCAGCAGCCCCCAGGGGACGGTCACCTACGAGCAGTACTTC; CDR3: CASSPQGTVTYEQYF
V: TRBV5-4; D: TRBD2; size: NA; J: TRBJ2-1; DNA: TGTGCCAGCGGGCCGGGACTACAATACAATGAGCAGTTCTTC; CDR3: CASGPGLQYNEQFF
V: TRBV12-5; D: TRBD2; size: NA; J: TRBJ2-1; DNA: TGTGCTAGTGCCGGGAGGACCTCCTACAATGAGCAGTTCTTC; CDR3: CASAGRTSYNEQFF
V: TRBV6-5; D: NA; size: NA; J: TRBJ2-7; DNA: TGTGCCAGCAGTTACGGCCCGGACAGTGTTTACGAGCAGTACTTC; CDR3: CASSYGPDSVYEQYF
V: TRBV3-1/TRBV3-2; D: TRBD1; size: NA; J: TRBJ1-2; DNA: TGTGCCAGCAGCTTCCGGGACAGGTCATATGGCTACACCTTC; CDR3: CASSFRDRSYGYTF
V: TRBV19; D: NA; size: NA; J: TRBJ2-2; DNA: TGTGCCAGTAGTATAGACAGGTTGGCGAACACCGGGGAGCTGTTTTTT; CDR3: CASSIDRLANTGELFF
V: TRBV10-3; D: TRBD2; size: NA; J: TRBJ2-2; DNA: TGTGCCATCTGGGTTAGCGGGGCCGGGGAGCTGTTTTTT; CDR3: CAIWVSGAGELFF
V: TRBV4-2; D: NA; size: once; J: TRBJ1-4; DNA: TGTGCCAGCAGCCAAGCCCGGAGTAATGAAAAACTGTTTTTT; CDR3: CASSQARSNEKLFF
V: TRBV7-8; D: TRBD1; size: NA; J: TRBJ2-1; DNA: TGTGCCAGCAGCCCTCGGACAGGGATGCAGTTCTTC; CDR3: CASSPRTGMQFF